The T cell receptor (beta chain) described here comes from a study of blood T cell repertoires in COVID-19. Study-level background: Samples taken during acute and convalescent COVID-19 were collected in the United States, Italy and Spain. In each case, the material was cDNA or gDNA derived from T cells, B-cell-depleted T cells, or PBMCs.

Repertoires were generated with immunoSEQ multiplex PCR, while TCRdb's copy carries only in-frame clones and drops some. The data show about 170,000 clones, around four fifths seen once. Germline V gene data show CDR1 as SGHNT and CDR2 as YENEEA. There are 15 residues in the CDR3. Germline trimming cut 5 bases from V and 6 bases from J; bases unmatched to any gene: 8. The sequence came from a woman of 80 years or more with COVID-19, enrolled during active disease. V is TRBV11-3 and J is TRBJ2-4, with TRBD1 matching 9 bases. Sample: peripheral blood. In DNA form, the CDR3 reads TGTGCCAGCAGCCCCGGGACAGGGAGGTCAAACATTCAGTACTTC. The encoded protein is CASSPGTGRSNIQYF.